This T cell receptor beta chain was identified in a study of cytomegalovirus exposure and HLA in healthy donors. Study-wide results and caveats: CMV serostatus was the sole immune exposure data available.

There are 15 residues in the CDR3. V was cut by 5 bases and J by 3 bases, with 17 bases left in between. Germline V gene sequence: CDR1 SGHNT, CDR2 YYREEE (reference sequence). Turning to this clone: What it recognizes is unknown.

The PCR used 60 Vbeta and 13 Jbeta primers. Only in-frame clones appear in the TCRdb table, and some are missing; sequencing was by immunoSEQ multiplex PCR. The sample contains 150,000 or so clones, 64% of which appear only once. This TCR came from a woman younger than 45 in good health and CMV-seropositive. Specimen: PBMCs. The chain links TRBV5-4 to TRBJ1-1; perhaps TRBD1 as D (5 bases). CDR3 residues: CASRPSGGRDTEAFF. In DNA form, the CDR3 reads TGTGCCAGCAGACCCTCCGGGGGAAGGGACACTGAAGCTTTCTTT.